This T cell receptor beta chain was captured by sequencing in a study of breast tumors, draining lymph nodes, adjacent tissues. The study, taken as a whole, reports: Tumor T cell lymph node origin was a supported hypothesis, not proven. Tumors had less TCR diversity than lymph nodes, more than nontumor tissue. Luminal-like breast cancer showed significantly greater tumor-nontumor repertoire similarity than basal-like breast cancer did.

Trimming shortened V by 5 bases and J by 9 bases, and 20 bases separated the two germline ends. The CDR3 loop spans 15 amino acids. Germline assignment: CDR1 MNHEY and CDR2 SVGEGT. This clonotype was recorded at least ten times. As yet, its antigen is unknown. TCRdb ran MiXCR on the multiplex PCR reads and lists one entry per CDR3 protein. There are tens of thousands of distinct CDR3 sequences in the sample; about 23% occur only once, and 6.5% to 8% lies in the top ten. The source is a female donor with breast cancer. Some clones in this sample may be carry-over from other donors' samples. This sequence joins TRBV6-2 or TRBV6-3 and TRBJ2-1, with D perhaps TRBD1 (6 bases). The sample taken for sequencing was breast tumor tissue. The CDR3 DNA reads as TGTGCCAGCAGTCCAGGACAGTCCCTGATTAGTGAGCAGTTCTTC. Protein: CASSPGQSLISEQFF.